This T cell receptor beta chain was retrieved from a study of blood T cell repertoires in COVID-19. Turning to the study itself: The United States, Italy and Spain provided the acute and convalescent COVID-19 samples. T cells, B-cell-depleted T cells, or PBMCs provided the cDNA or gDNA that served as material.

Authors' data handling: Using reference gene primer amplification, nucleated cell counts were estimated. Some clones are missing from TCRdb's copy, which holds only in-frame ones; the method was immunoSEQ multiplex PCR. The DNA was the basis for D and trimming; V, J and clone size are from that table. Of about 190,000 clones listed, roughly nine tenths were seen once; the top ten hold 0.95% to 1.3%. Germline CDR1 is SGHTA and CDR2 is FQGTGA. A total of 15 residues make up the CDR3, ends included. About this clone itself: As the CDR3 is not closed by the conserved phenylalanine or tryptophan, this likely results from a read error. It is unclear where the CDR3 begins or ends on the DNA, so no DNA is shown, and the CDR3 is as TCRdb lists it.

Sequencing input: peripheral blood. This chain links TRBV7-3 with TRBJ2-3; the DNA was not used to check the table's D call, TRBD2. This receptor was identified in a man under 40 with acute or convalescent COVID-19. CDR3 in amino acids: CASSLRSGEIHTREV.